This TCR beta chain derives from a study of T cell changes during pregnancy in multiple sclerosis. Profiled with immunoSEQ multiplex PCR; TCRdb holds only in-frame clones, not every one. Seen here are under 70,000 clones, about 92% observed once, and the top ten hold around 2%. The CDR3 has 14 residues. V lost 3 bases to trimming and J lost 4 bases; unmatched junction nucleotides: 5. Germline CDR1 LNHDA, CDR2 SQIVND (reference sequence). The starting material was peripheral blood, obtained in the third trimester of pregnancy. This TCR was recovered from a female donor in good health, enrolled as a control in a pregnancy study. The rearrangement uses TRBV19 and TRBJ1-2; 7 nucleotides align to TRBD1. The DNA for the CDR3 is TGTGCCAGTAGTATCGGGACAGCTAGCTATGGCTACACCTTC. Translated: CASSIGTASYGYTF.